Listed below are T cell receptor beta chains from one sample, sequenced in a study of blood T cell repertoires in COVID-19. Assay: immunoSEQ multiplex PCR; the TCRdb copy retains only in-frame clones and omits some. The repertoire consists of around 200,000 clones, with around 85% occurring once and the leading ten covering approximately 5%. Sample: peripheral blood. The receptor set was obtained from a human donor in a cohort sampled during active COVID-19. CDR3s include the opening cysteine and the closing phenylalanine or tryptophan. D genes are given only for firm matches. For some rows the clone size is stated as once, few or many, or as a class when expanded; others skip it.

CDR3 protein,CDR3 DNA,J gene,V gene,D gene,clone size
CASSQDGRGPYEQYF,TGTGCCAGCAGCCAAGATGGGAGGGGCCCCTACGAGCAGTACTTC,TRBJ2-7,TRBV3-1/TRBV3-2,TRBD2,once
CATSDVTAGRQETQYF,TGTGCCACCAGTGATGTCACGGCGGGAAGACAAGAGACCCAGTACTTC,TRBJ2-5,TRBV24-1,.,.
CASSVQGTEAFF,TGTGCCAGCAGCGTCCAGGGAACTGAAGCTTTCTTT,TRBJ1-1,TRBV7-9,.,.
CARSRGGGGSRDTQYF,TGCGCCCGCAGCCGGGGGGGCGGGGGATCAAGAGATACGCAGTATTTT,TRBJ2-3,TRBV4-1,TRBD2,.
CASSFNPPTDSYEQYF,TGCGCCAGCAGCTTCAATCCCCCGACTGATTCCTACGAGCAGTACTTC,TRBJ2-7,TRBV5-1,.,.
CASSVNLGGSKYF,TGTGCCAGCAGCGTAAACCTCGGGGGAAGTAAGTACTTC,TRBJ2-7,TRBV9,.,.
CASSVREGKLFF,TGTGCCAGCAGCGTGAGGGAGGGAAAACTGTTTTTT,TRBJ1-4,TRBV9,.,.
CASSPFGLAGLNEQFF,TGTGCCAGCAGCCCCTTTGGGCTAGCGGGACTGAATGAGCAGTTCTTC,TRBJ2-1,TRBV28,TRBD2,.
CATSRVELGQGLDNQPQHF,TGTGCCACCAGCAGAGTAGAGCTGGGACAGGGGTTGGACAATCAGCCCCAGCATTTT,TRBJ1-5,TRBV15,TRBD1,.
CASRSGSSYEQYF,TGTGCCAGCCGTAGCGGGAGCAGTTACGAGCAGTACTTC,TRBJ2-7,TRBV6-5,TRBD2,once
CASSRPGQAYNNYGYTF,TGTGCCAGCAGCCGCCCGGGACAGGCATACAATAACTATGGCTACACCTTC,TRBJ1-2,TRBV7-9,TRBD1,once
CASSPPATDNEQFF,TGTGCCAGCTCACCACCGGCGACTGACAATGAGCAGTTCTTC,TRBJ2-1,TRBV18,.,.
CASSLMGSGETQYF,TGTGCCAGCAGCTTAATGGGGTCAGGGGAGACCCAGTACTTC,TRBJ2-5,TRBV7-3,.,.
CASSPTGAVAKNIQYF,TGTGCCAGCTCACCTACAGGGGCTGTAGCCAAAAACATTCAGTACTTC,TRBJ2-4,TRBV18,TRBD1,.
CASSYRGPFDGYTF,TGTGCCAGCAGTTACAGGGGGCCTTTCGATGGCTACACCTTC,TRBJ1-2,TRBV6-6,TRBD1,.
CSVDFKGTGELFF,TGCAGCGTTGATTTTAAGGGGACCGGGGAGCTGTTTTTT,TRBJ2-2,TRBV29-1,.,.
CSVDDRGGFDYGYTF,TGCAGCGTTGACGACAGGGGAGGGTTTGACTATGGCTACACCTTC,TRBJ1-2,TRBV29-1,TRBD1,.
CASSYLARGDTQYF,TGTGCCAGCAGTTACCTGGCCAGGGGAGATACGCAGTATTTT,TRBJ2-3,TRBV6-2/TRBV6-3,.,.
CASSLPLASGRNHEQYF,TGTGCCAGCAGCCTACCGTTGGCTAGCGGCCGAAACCACGAGCAGTACTTC,TRBJ2-7,TRBV3-1/TRBV3-2,TRBD2,.
CASSLGGRLNEKLFF,TGTGCCAGCAGTTTGGGGGGACGGCTGAATGAAAAACTGTTTTTT,TRBJ1-4,TRBV6-2/TRBV6-3,.,.
CASSQSYRTTSTDTQYF,TGTGCCAGCAGCCAGTCCTACAGGACCACTAGCACAGATACGCAGTATTTT,TRBJ2-3,TRBV3-1/TRBV3-2,.,.
CASSYTRRNTEAFF,TGTGCCAGCAGTTACACACGGAGGAACACTGAAGCTTTCTTT,TRBJ1-1,TRBV6-5,.,.
CASSIAGTGEKLFF,TGTGCCAGTAGTATTGCCGGGACAGGGGAAAAACTGTTTTTT,TRBJ1-4,TRBV19,TRBD1,.
CASTLTEGSDGYTF,TGTGCCAGCACCCTAACGGAGGGGTCCGACGGCTACACCTTC,TRBJ1-2,TRBV3-1/TRBV3-2,.,once
CASRMDRPNQPQHF,TGTGCCAGCAGAATGGACAGGCCCAATCAGCCCCAGCATTTT,TRBJ1-5,TRBV2,TRBD1,.
CASSTGQGSNQPQHF,TGTGCCAGCAGCACGGGACAGGGTAGCAATCAGCCCCAGCATTTT,TRBJ1-5,TRBV7-2,TRBD1,.
CASIRDRENNEQYF,TGTGCCAGCATAAGGGACAGGGAAAACAACGAGCAGTACTTC,TRBJ2-7,TRBV28,TRBD1,.
CASSSGRGTEAFF,TGTGCCAGCAGTTCGGGGAGAGGCACTGAAGCTTTCTTT,TRBJ1-1,TRBV27,.,.
CASSFGDRGSGYTF,TGTGCCAGCAGCTTCGGGGACAGGGGGAGTGGCTACACCTTC,TRBJ1-2,TRBV5-4,TRBD1,.
CASSVGVAGDKETQYF,TGTGCCAGCAGCGTAGGGGTAGCGGGAGATAAGGAGACCCAGTACTTC,TRBJ2-5,TRBV9,TRBD2,.
CASSSLAGVGNEQFF,TGTGCCAGCAGTTCCCTAGCGGGAGTGGGCAATGAGCAGTTCTTC,TRBJ2-1,TRBV7-3,TRBD2,.
CASSLGPGGYEQYF,TGTGCCAGCAGCTTGGGCCCAGGGGGCTACGAGCAGTACTTC,TRBJ2-7,TRBV5-5,TRBD1,once
CASSLGRQNIPYEQYF,TGTGCCAGCAGCTTAGGGCGGCAGAATATCCCCTACGAGCAGTACTTC,TRBJ2-7,TRBV7-9,.,.
CSASRREGAVTQYF,TGCAGTGCTAGTCGGCGGGAGGGGGCTGTGACCCAGTACTTC,TRBJ2-5,TRBV20-1,TRBD2,.
CSVRPSGGGETQYF,TGCAGCGTTCGTCCCTCGGGAGGTGGGGAGACCCAGTACTTC,TRBJ2-5,TRBV29-1,TRBD2,.
CASSLAGGNQPQHF,TGTGCCAGCAGCTTGGCCGGAGGCAATCAGCCCCAGCATTTT,TRBJ1-5,TRBV5-4,.,.
CASSQDGASGANVLTF,TGCGCCAGCAGCCAAGATGGAGCGTCCGGGGCCAACGTCCTGACTTTC,TRBJ2-6,TRBV4-1,.,.
CASRRGLAGDYTGELFF,TGTGCCAGCAGACGTGGACTAGCGGGAGATTACACCGGGGAGCTGTTTTTT,TRBJ2-2,TRBV11-2,TRBD2,once
CASSGRGYSDEQFF,TGTGCCAGCAGCGGCAGGGGGTATAGCGATGAGCAGTTCTTC,TRBJ2-1,TRBV7-8,TRBD1,.
CASSSGFGNIQYF,TGTGCCAGCAGTTCCGGATTCGGGAACATTCAGTACTTC,TRBJ2-4,TRBV27,.,.
CASSAGTGNGYTF,TGTGCCAGCAGCGCCGGGACAGGGAATGGCTACACCTTC,TRBJ1-2,TRBV9,TRBD1,.
CNARGPYGYTF,TGCAACGCGCGGGGGCCCTATGGCTACACCTTC,TRBJ1-2,TRBV20-1,.,.
CASSGQTGRRIQPQHF,TGTGCCAGCAGTGGACAGACAGGACGAAGAATCCAGCCCCAGCATTTT,TRBJ1-5,TRBV28,.,.
CASSEYFTGPTDTQYF,TGTGCCAGCAGTGAATATTTTACAGGCCCCACAGATACGCAGTATTTT,TRBJ2-3,TRBV2,.,.
CASRRLLAGGPDTQYF,TGTGCCAGTAGGCGATTACTAGCGGGAGGGCCAGATACGCAGTATTTT,TRBJ2-3,TRBV19,TRBD2,.
CASLRQHNSPLHF,TGTGCCAGCCTTCGACAGCATAATTCACCCCTCCACTTT,TRBJ1-6,TRBV28,.,few
CASSIDRGGTEAFF,TGTGCCAGCAGTATCGACAGGGGTGGGACTGAAGCTTTCTTT,TRBJ1-1,TRBV6-6,TRBD1,.
CASSPPNRVSVEAFF,TGTGCCAGCTCACCACCGAACAGGGTTTCGGTCGAAGCTTTCTTT,TRBJ1-1,TRBV18,.,.
CASSLGQGRARGALGEQYF,TGTGCCAGCAGCTTAGGCCAGGGTAGGGCGCGGGGGGCCCTGGGCGAGCAGTACTTC,TRBJ2-7,TRBV7-2,TRBD2,once
CASNPTGSGANVLTF,TGTGCCAGCAACCCGACAGGGTCTGGGGCCAACGTCCTGACTTTC,TRBJ2-6,TRBV28,TRBD1,.
CASSYSLLRGRPGANVLTF,TGTGCCAGCAGTTACTCGCTGCTCAGGGGTAGGCCTGGGGCCAACGTCCTGACTTTC,TRBJ2-6,TRBV6-2/TRBV6-3,.,.
CASSLGQALHEQYF,TGTGCCAGCAGCTTAGGTCAGGCCCTCCACGAGCAGTACTTC,TRBJ2-7,TRBV7-2,.,once
CSASRQGPGANVLTF,TGCAGTGCTAGTAGACAGGGCCCTGGGGCCAACGTCCTGACTTTC,TRBJ2-6,TRBV20-1,TRBD1,.
CASSISGTGNEKLFF,TGTGCCAGTAGTATTAGCGGGACAGGGAATGAAAAACTGTTTTTT,TRBJ1-4,TRBV19,TRBD1,.
CASSIGRRTEAFF,TGTGCCAGTAGTATAGGACGGCGGACTGAAGCTTTCTTT,TRBJ1-1,TRBV19,.,.
CASSPGLGDYGYTF,TGTGCCAGCAGCCCGGGATTAGGAGACTATGGCTACACCTTC,TRBJ1-2,TRBV7-9,.,.
CASSKGTVYGYTF,TGTGCCAGCAGTAAGGGGACAGTCTATGGCTACACCTTC,TRBJ1-2,TRBV9,TRBD1,once